Described below is a single TCR beta chain sequence and its context. The CDR3 length is 11 residues. V lost 2 bases and J 4 bases, leaving 6 bases between the germline ends. Germline V gene lookup returns CDR1 DFQATT and CDR2 SNEGSKA (reference sequence). The data are from a study of identical twins. TCRdb recomputed calls from the 5' RACE reads with MiXCR, one row per CDR3 protein. This table has about 480,000 distinct CDR3 sequences, approximately 15% appearing once. These data also featured in a second study, about yellow fever vaccine responses in identical twins.

Sequenced: CD4+ T cells sorted from blood. The chain uses TRBV20-1 and TRBJ2-7; D is unresolved. The receptor was isolated from a young woman in good health. The CDR3 DNA reads TGCAGTGCTAGAAACGGGTACGAGCAGTACTTC. Encoded protein: CSARNGYEQYF.